The present entry profiles one T cell receptor beta chain with its context. Its antigen remains unidentified. The V end lost 4 bases, the J end lost 4 bases, and 17 bases lay between the germline ends. The CDR3 extends over 16 amino acids. In germline, CDR1 is SGHTA, CDR2 FQGNSA. Measured with immunoSEQ multiplex PCR; TCRdb has only the in-frame clones, and not every one. The sample contains 120,000 to 150,000 clones, approximately 88% of which appear only once. The entry originates in a study of T cell responses to AZD1222 COVID-19 vaccine. The study's findings and limits: Variant regions that are unmutated are reportedly the target of nearly half of spike-specific TCRs. Just six people given AZD1222 tested seropositive at baseline.

The chain is built from TRBV7-2 and TRBJ2-1; maybe TRBD1 (7 bases). Sequences were derived from peripheral blood, sampled on day 0 of AZD1222 vaccination. The TCR was taken from an adult in good health. The CDR3 sequence: CASSSAGGRLYNEQFF. CDR3 in DNA: TGTGCCAGCAGCTCTGCAGGGGGGCGCTTGTACAATGAGCAGTTCTTC.